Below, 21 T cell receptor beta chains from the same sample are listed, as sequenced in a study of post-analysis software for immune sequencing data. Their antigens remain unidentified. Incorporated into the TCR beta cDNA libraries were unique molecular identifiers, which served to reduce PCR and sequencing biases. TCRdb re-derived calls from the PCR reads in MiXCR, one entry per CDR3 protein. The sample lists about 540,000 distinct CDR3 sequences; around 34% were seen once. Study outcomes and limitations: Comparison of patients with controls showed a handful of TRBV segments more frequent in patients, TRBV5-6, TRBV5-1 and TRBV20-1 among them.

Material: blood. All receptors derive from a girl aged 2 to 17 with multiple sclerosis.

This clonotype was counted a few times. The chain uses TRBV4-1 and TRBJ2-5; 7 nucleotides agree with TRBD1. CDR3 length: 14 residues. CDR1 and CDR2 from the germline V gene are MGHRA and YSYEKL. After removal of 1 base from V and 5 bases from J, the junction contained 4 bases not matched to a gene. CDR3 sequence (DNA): TGCGCCAGCAGCCAAGTCGGACAGGAGGAGACCCAGTACTTC. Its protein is CASSQVGQEETQYF.

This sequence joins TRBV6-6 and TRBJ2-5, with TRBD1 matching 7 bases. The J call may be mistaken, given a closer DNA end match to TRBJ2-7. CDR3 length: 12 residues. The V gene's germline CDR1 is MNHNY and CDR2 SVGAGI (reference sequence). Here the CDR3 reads CASRERQGEQYF. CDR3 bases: TGTGCCAGCAGGGAACGACAGGGCGAGCAGTACTTC.

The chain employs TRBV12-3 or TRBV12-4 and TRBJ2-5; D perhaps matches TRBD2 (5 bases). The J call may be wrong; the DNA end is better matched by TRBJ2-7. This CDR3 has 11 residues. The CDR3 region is CASTAGYEQYV. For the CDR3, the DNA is TGTGCCAGCACCGCGGGCTACGAGCAGTACGTC.

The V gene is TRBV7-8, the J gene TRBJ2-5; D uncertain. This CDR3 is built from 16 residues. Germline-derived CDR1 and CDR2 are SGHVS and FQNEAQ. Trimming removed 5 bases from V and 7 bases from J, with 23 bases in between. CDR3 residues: CASSRPFSDRLGTQYF. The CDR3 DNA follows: TGTGCCAGCAGCCGTCCCTTTTCTGATCGGCTTGGGACCCAGTACTTC.

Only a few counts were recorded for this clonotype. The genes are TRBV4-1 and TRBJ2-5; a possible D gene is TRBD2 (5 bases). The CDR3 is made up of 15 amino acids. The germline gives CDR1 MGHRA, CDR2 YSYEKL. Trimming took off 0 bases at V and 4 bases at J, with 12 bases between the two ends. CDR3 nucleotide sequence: TGCGCCAGCAGCCAAGAAGGTGTTCGGGGAGAGACCCAGTACTTC. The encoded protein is CASSQEGVRGETQYF.

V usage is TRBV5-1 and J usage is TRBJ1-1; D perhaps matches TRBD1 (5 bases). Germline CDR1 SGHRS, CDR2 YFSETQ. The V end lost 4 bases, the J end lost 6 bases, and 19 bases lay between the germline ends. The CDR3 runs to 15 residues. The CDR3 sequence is CASSIQGDGDAEAFF. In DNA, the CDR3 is TGCGCCAGCAGCATTCAGGGCGATGGGGACGCTGAAGCTTTCTTT.

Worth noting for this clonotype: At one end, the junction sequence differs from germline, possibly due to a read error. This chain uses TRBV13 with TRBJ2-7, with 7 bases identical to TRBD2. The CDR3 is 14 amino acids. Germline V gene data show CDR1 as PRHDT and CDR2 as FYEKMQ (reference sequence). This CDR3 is CANSLGGGDYEQYF. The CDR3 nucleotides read TGTGCCAACAGCTTAGGCGGGGGTGATTACGAGCAGTACTTC.

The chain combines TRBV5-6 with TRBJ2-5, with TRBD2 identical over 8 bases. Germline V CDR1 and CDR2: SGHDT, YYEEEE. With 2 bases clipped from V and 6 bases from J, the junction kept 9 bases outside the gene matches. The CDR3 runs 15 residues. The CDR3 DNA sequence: TGTGCCAGCAGCTTCCGCGTGGCGGGGGGACAGACCCAGTACTTC. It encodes CASSFRVAGGQTQYF.

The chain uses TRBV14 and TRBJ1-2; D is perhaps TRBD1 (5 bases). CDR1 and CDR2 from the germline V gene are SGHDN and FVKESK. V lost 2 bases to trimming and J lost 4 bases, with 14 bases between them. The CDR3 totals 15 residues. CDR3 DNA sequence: TGTGCCAGCAGCCAACGGAGGGGCGCCGCCTATGGCTACACCTTC. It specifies CASSQRRGAAYGYTF.

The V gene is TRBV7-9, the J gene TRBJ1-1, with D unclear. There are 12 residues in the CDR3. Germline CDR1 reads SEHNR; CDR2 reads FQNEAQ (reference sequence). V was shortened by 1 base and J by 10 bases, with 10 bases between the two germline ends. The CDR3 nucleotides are TGTGCCAGCAGCTTAGACACGGTTTTAGCTTTCTTT. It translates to CASSLDTVLAFF.

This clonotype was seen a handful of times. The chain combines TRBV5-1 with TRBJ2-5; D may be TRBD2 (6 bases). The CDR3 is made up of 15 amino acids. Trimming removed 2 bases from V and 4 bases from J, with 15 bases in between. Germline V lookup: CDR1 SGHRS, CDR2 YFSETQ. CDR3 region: CASSFSGAGGETQYF. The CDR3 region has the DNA TGCGCCAGCAGCTTTAGTGGGGCCGGGGGAGAGACCCAGTACTTC.

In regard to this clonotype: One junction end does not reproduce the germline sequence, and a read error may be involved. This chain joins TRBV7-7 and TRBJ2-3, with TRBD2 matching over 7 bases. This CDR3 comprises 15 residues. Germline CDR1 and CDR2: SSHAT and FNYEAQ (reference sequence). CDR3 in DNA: TGTGCTAGCAGCCCCGTCAGCGGGGAGGCGGATACGCAGTATTTT. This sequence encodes CASSPVSGEADTQYF.

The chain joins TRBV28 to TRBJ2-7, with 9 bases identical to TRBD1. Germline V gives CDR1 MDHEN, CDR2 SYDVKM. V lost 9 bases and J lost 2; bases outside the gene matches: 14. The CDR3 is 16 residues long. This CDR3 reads CASQDLTGTGTYEQYF. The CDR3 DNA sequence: TGTGCCAGTCAGGATCTAACCGGGACAGGGACCTACGAGCAGTACTTC.

The CDR3 loop is CSARALRGSDTQYF. DNA of the CDR3: TGCAGTGCTAGAGCGCTTCGGGGTTCAGATACGCAGTATTTT. This sequence joins TRBV20-1 and TRBJ2-3; a weak D match, TRBD2 (5 bases). Trimming pared 1 base from V and 4 bases from J, leaving 12 bases between. Per germline, CDR1 DFQATT and CDR2 SNEGSKA (reference sequence). The CDR3 is 14 residues long.

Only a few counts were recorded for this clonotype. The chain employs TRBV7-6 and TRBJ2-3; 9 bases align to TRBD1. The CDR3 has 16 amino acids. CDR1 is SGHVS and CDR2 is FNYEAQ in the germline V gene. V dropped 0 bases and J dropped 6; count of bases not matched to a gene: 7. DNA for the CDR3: TGTGCCAGCAGCTTAGCAACGGACAGGGGAGGGGATACGCAGTATTTT. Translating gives CASSLATDRGGDTQYF.

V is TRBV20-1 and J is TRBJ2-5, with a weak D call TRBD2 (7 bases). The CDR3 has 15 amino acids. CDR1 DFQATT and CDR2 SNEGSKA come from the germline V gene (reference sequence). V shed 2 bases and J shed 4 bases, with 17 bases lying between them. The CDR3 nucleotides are TGCAGTGCTAGAAAACGGGGGGCGAACCTAGAGACCCAGTACTTC. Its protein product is CSARKRGANLETQYF.

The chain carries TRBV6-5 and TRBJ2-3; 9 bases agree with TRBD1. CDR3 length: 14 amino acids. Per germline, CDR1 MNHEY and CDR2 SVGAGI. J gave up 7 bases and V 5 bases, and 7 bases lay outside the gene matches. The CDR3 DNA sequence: TGTGCCAGCAGTAGACAGGGGGAAGCGCATACGCAGTATTTT. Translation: CASSRQGEAHTQYF.

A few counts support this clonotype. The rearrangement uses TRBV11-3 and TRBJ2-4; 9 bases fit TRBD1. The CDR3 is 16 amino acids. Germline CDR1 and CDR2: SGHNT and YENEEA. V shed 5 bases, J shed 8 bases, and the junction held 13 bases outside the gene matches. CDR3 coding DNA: TGTGCCAGCAGCAAACGTACAGGGGGCGAGATGGACATTCAGTACTTC. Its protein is CASSKRTGGEMDIQYF.

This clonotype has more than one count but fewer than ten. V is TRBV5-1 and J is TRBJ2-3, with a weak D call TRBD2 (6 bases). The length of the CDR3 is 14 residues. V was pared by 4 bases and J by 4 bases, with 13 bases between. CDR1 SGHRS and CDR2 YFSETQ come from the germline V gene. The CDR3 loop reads CASSTPEGSDTQYF. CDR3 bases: TGCGCCAGCAGCACCCCGGAGGGGTCAGATACGCAGTATTTT.

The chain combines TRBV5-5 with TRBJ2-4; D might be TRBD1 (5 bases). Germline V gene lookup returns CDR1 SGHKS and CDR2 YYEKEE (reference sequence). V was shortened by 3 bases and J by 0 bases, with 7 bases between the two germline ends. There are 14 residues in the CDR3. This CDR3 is CASSSQAAKNIQYF. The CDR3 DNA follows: TGTGCCAGCAGCTCACAGGCAGCCAAAAACATTCAGTACTTC.

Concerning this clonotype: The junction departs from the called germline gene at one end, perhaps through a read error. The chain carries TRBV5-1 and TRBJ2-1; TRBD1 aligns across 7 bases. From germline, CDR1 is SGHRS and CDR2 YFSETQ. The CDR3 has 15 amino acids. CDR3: CVSRQGQLEPNEQFF. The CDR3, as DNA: TGCGTCAGCAGACAGGGACAGCTTGAGCCTAATGAGCAGTTCTTC.